The 5 T cell receptor beta chains listed next were all sequenced from one sample in a study of blood T cell repertoires in COVID-19. The assay was immunoSEQ multiplex PCR, and TCRdb's table has in-frame clones only and misses some. Of tens of thousands of clones in the sample, 89% are singletons; the top ten hold roughly 5%. Input material: peripheral blood. The receptors were gathered from a man aged 60 to 75 with COVID-19, enrolled during active disease.

The V gene is TRBV12-3 or TRBV12-4, the J gene TRBJ1-1, with D uncertain. V was shortened by 3 bases and J by 5 bases, with 10 bases between the two germline ends. The CDR3 runs 13 residues. As DNA, the CDR3 is TGTGCCAGCAGTTTGGGAGCTGGGACTGAAGCTTTCTTT. Translated, it gives CASSLGAGTEAFF.

The V and J genes are TRBV10-1 and TRBJ1-2; 9 bases are a match to TRBD1. Germline trimming cut 2 bases from V and 2 bases from J; bases unmatched to any gene: 9. This CDR3 is 17 amino acids long. The germline V gene has CDR1 WNHNN and CDR2 SYGVQD (reference sequence). CDR3 in DNA: TGCGCCAGCAGTGAGCCGATATTCGGGACAGGGAACTATGGCTACACCTTC. Protein: CASSEPIFGTGNYGYTF.

The rearrangement uses TRBV28 and TRBJ2-7; 11 nucleotides match TRBD2. This CDR3 is built from 16 residues. From germline, CDR1 is MDHEN and CDR2 SYDVKM. With 5 bases clipped from V and 0 bases from J, the junction kept 6 bases outside the gene matches. For the CDR3, the DNA is TGTGCCAGCAGTCCCGGGACTAGCGGAGCCTCCTACGAGCAGTACTTC. This translates into CASSPGTSGASYEQYF. Variable domain in full (rest from reference TRBV28 and TRBJ2-7): DVKVTQSSRYLVKRTGEKVFLECVQDMDHENMFWYRQDPGLGLRLIYFSYDVKMKEKGDIPEGYSVSREKKERFSLILESASTNQTSMYLCASSPGTSGASYEQYFGPGTRLTVT.

The J gene is TRBJ2-5, the V gene TRBV19, with TRBD2 matching over 8 bases. The V segment lost 2 bases and the J segment 5 bases; nucleotides outside the gene matches: 10. The CDR3 runs to 16 residues. Germline V CDR1 and CDR2: LNHDA, SQIVND (reference sequence). CDR3 in amino acids: CASSISPGLGAETQYF. CDR3 coding DNA: TGTGCCAGTAGTATATCTCCGGGACTAGGGGCGGAGACCCAGTACTTC. The variable domain in full, completed from reference TRBV19 and TRBJ2-5, reads DGGITQSPKYLFRKEGQNVTLSCEQNLNHDAMYWYRQDPGQGLRLIYYSQIVNDFQKGDIAEGYSVSREKKESFPLTVTSAQKNPTAFYLCASSISPGLGAETQYFGPGTRLLVL.

V is TRBV4-1 and J is TRBJ1-2; tentatively, D is TRBD1 (5 bases). The CDR3 has 15 amino acids. Germline values: CDR1 MGHRA, CDR2 YSYEKL. V was clipped by 4 bases and J by 2 bases, with 14 bases between them. The CDR3 spells CASSPQPTDNYGYTF. The CDR3 DNA reads TGCGCCAGCAGCCCACAGCCGACAGACAACTATGGCTACACCTTC.